Below, 30 T cell receptor beta chains from the same sample are listed, as sequenced in a study of cytomegalovirus exposure and HLA in healthy donors. It was with 60 Vbeta and 13 Jbeta primers that the PCR ran. Repertoires were generated with immunoSEQ multiplex PCR, while TCRdb's copy carries only in-frame clones and drops some. In the table there are 95,000 to 150,000 clones, 77% of which are singletons. The source material was PBMCs. The receptors were gathered from a human donor in good health.

The chain employs TRBV28 and TRBJ1-1, with 9 bases lining up with TRBD1. CDR3 size: 14 residues. Germline values: CDR1 MDHEN, CDR2 SYDVKM. The ends lost 5 bases at V and 11 bases at J; junction bases unmatched: 12. The CDR3 protein is CASSPSRDRVWAFF. The CDR3 DNA sequence: TGTGCCAGCAGTCCGTCCCGGGACAGGGTTTGGGCTTTCTTT.

The chain employs TRBV30 and TRBJ1-2; 7 nucleotides agree with TRBD1. The CDR3 spans 12 residues. Germline V gene lookup returns CDR1 GTSNPN and CDR2 SVGIG (reference sequence). Germline trimming cut 4 bases from V and 7 bases from J; bases unmatched to any gene: 6. CDR3 nucleotide sequence: TGTGCCTGGATAGGGGGCTGGGGTGGCTACACCTTC. It translates to CAWIGGWGGYTF.

This clone was counted a single time. V gene TRBV18 combines with J gene TRBJ1-1, with TRBD1 matching 8 bases. CDR3 length: 15 amino acids. Trimming cost V 4 bases and J 2 bases; bases outside gene matches: 6. Germline-derived CDR1 and CDR2 are KGHSH and LQKENI. The CDR3 DNA reads as TGTGCCAGCTCACATCCCGGGACAGGAAACACTGAAGCTTTCTTT. Its protein product is CASSHPGTGNTEAFF.

This clone has just one count. V and J are TRBV28 and TRBJ2-2, with D unresolved. The CDR3 length is 15 residues. V was clipped by 6 bases and J by 6 bases, with 17 bases between them. Per germline, CDR1 MDHEN and CDR2 SYDVKM. CDR3 in DNA: TGTGCCAGCAGCCCCCGGGTCTCCCCACCCGGGGAGCTGTTTTTT. Translating it yields CASSPRVSPPGELFF.

A few counts support this clone. The chain employs TRBV7-9 and TRBJ1-1; 8 positions match TRBD1. This CDR3 comprises 13 residues. Germline assignment: CDR1 SEHNR and CDR2 FQNEAQ (reference sequence). J gave up 10 bases and V 5 bases, and 9 bases lay outside the gene matches. For the CDR3, the DNA is TGTGCCAGCAGCCCAGGGACAGGCAGCAGAGCTTTCTTT. Translating it yields CASSPGTGSRAFF.

The chain joins TRBV5-1 to TRBJ1-5, with no clear D. The CDR3 length is 15 residues. The germline gives CDR1 SGHRS, CDR2 YFSETQ. Trimming took off 0 bases at V and 2 bases at J, with 9 bases between the two ends. The CDR3 here is CASSLGPMGNQPQHF. The CDR3 bases are TGCGCCAGCAGCTTGGGGCCCATGGGCAATCAGCCCCAGCATTTT.

This chain joins TRBV6-5 and TRBJ2-3; tentative D call: TRBD2 (5 bases). This CDR3 contains 13 residues. The V end was cut by 6 bases, the J end by 8 bases, with 15 bases between. Germline CDR1 and CDR2: MNHEY and SVGAGI. The CDR3 DNA reads as TGTGCCAGCAGCCCCGGGGTCTGGGGTACGCAGTATTTT. Its translation: CASSPGVWGTQYF.

The chain joins TRBV7-2 to TRBJ1-5; the match to TRBD1 covers 10 bases. J was trimmed by 6 bases and V by 3 bases; bases with no gene match: 8. This CDR3 is built from 16 residues. Germline values: CDR1 SGHTA, CDR2 FQGNSA. CDR3 sequence: CASSFLGQGGVQPQHF. The CDR3 DNA reads as TGTGCCAGCAGCTTTCTCGGACAGGGGGGAGTTCAGCCCCAGCATTTT. The full variable domain, in which reference TRBV7-2 and TRBJ1-5 provide the parts outside the CDR3, is GAGVSQSPSNKVTEKGKDVELRCDPISGHTALYWYRQSLGQGLEFLIYFQGNSAPDKSGLPSDRFSAERTGGSVSTLTIQRTQQEDSAVYLCASSFLGQGGVQPQHFGDGTRLSIL.

This chain links TRBV20-1 with TRBJ2-1, with a weak D call TRBD1 (6 bases). CDR1 is DFQATT, CDR2 SNEGSKA, per germline (reference sequence). V dropped 5 bases and J dropped 6 bases, with 8 bases sitting between them. The length of the CDR3 is 11 residues. CDR3 nucleotides: TGCAGTGCTCAGGGGCTCAATGAGCAGTTCTTC. This sequence encodes CSAQGLNEQFF.

In its sample, this clone was seen once. The chain links TRBV7-3 to TRBJ2-3; tentative D call: TRBD2 (6 bases). CDR1 SGHTA and CDR2 FQGTGA come from the germline V gene. This CDR3 region has 14 residues. V lost 8 bases, J lost 4 bases, and 16 bases lay in between. DNA of the CDR3: TGTGCCAGCGGGGTTGTAGCGGCGTCAGATACGCAGTATTTT. Translation gives CASGVVAASDTQYF.

About this clone: The missing conserved phenylalanine or tryptophan at the end of this CDR3 makes a read error likely. The DNA is left out, because the CDR3 cannot be placed on it with certainty; the CDR3 is given as TCRdb lists it. V usage is TRBV10-2 and J usage is TRBJ1-2; TRBD1 is the table's D call and was not checked against the DNA. The CDR3 adds up to 12 amino acids, both ends counted. Germline CDR1 and CDR2: WSHSY and SAAADI. The CDR3 loop is CASSEGPEPGSY.

The chain is built from TRBV11-3 and TRBJ2-1, with a tentative D call TRBD2 (5 bases). Germline V lookup: CDR1 SGHNT, CDR2 YENEEA. The CDR3 has 12 residues. With 5 bases removed from V and 7 bases from J, the gap between germline ends came to 9 bases. CDR3 sequence reads: CASSRGSNEQFF. CDR3 DNA sequence: TGTGCCAGCAGCCGAGGGAGTAATGAGCAGTTCTTC. The entire variable domain, with the rest obtained from reference TRBV11-3 and TRBJ2-1, is as follows: EAGVVQSPRYKIIEKKQPVAFWCNPISGHNTLYWYLQNLGQGPELLIRYENEEAVDDSQLPKDRFSAERLKGVDSTLKIQPAELGDSAVYLCASSRGSNEQFFGPGTRLTVL.

The chain combines TRBV11-3 with TRBJ2-7; TRBD1 might be the D (6 bases). This CDR3 region has 14 residues. Trimming took 1 base from V and 2 from J, leaving 9 bases between them. In germline, CDR1 is SGHNT, CDR2 YENEEA. The CDR3 loop is CASSLVQGPYEQYF. CDR3 in DNA: TGTGCCAGCAGCTTAGTTCAGGGGCCCTACGAGCAGTACTTC. The variable domain in full, completed from reference TRBV11-3 and TRBJ2-7, reads EAGVVQSPRYKIIEKKQPVAFWCNPISGHNTLYWYLQNLGQGPELLIRYENEEAVDDSQLPKDRFSAERLKGVDSTLKIQPAELGDSAVYLCASSLVQGPYEQYFGPGTRLTVT.

J is TRBJ2-7 and V is TRBV7-9; D is possibly TRBD2 (5 bases). This CDR3 region has 12 residues. The V gene lost 4 bases and the J gene lost 6 bases, with 10 bases spanning the gap. Germline CDR1 reads SEHNR; CDR2 reads FQNEAQ (reference sequence). DNA of the CDR3: TGTGCCAGCAGCTCGGACTTGGGCGAGCAGTACTTC. It translates to CASSSDLGEQYF.

The chain combines TRBV5-4 with TRBJ2-2, with 16 nucleotides matching TRBD2. J gave up 6 bases and V 3 bases, and 11 bases lay outside the gene matches. This CDR3 is 19 amino acids long. Germline CDR1 SGHNT, CDR2 YYREEE (reference sequence). CDR3 region: CASSSPGTSGRALAGELFF. In DNA form, the CDR3 reads TGTGCCAGCAGCTCCCCCGGGACTAGCGGGAGGGCCTTAGCCGGGGAGCTGTTTTTT. The complete variable domain, with remaining parts taken from reference TRBV5-4 and TRBJ2-2, reads ETGVTQSPTHLIKTRGQQVTLRCSSQSGHNTVSWYQQALGQGPQFIFQYYREEENGRGNFPPRFSGLQFPNYSSELNVNALELDDSALYLCASSSPGTSGRALAGELFFGEGSRLTVL.

The V and J genes are TRBV2 and TRBJ2-5, with 7 bases fitting TRBD1. V dropped 6 bases and J dropped 4; count of bases not matched to a gene: 14. The germline gives CDR1 SNHLY, CDR2 FYNNEI. The CDR3 contains 16 residues. Here the CDR3 DNA reads TGTGCCAGCAGCCTACAGGGAACAGGGGTTTTAGAGACCCAGTACTTC. Its protein is CASSLQGTGVLETQYF. Supplemented by reference TRBV2 and TRBJ2-5, the full variable domain reads EPEVTQTPSHQVTQMGQEVILRCVPISNHLYFYWYRQILGQKVEFLVSFYNNEISEKSEIFDDQFSVERPDGSNFTLKIRSTKLEDSAMYFCASSLQGTGVLETQYFGPGTRLLVL.

V usage is TRBV10-1 and J usage is TRBJ2-5; TRBD1 agrees at 8 bases. Germline CDR1 and CDR2: WNHNN and SYGVQD (reference sequence). CDR3 size: 14 residues. The junction had 7 bases not matched to a gene; V was cut back by 6 bases and J by 4 bases. The DNA for the CDR3 is TGCGCCAGCAGCTCTGACAGGGGAGGAGAGACCCAGTACTTC. Translated: CASSSDRGGETQYF.

This clone was found a few times. The chain joins TRBV27 to TRBJ1-2; no clear D gene. The V end was cut by 6 bases, the J end by 5 bases, with 4 bases between. This CDR3 region has 10 residues. CDR1 is MNHEY, CDR2 SMNVEV, per germline (reference sequence). This CDR3 reads CASRSYGYTF. The CDR3 DNA sequence: TGTGCCAGCAGGTCGTATGGCTACACCTTC.

The gene calls are TRBV28 and TRBJ2-1, with a weak D call TRBD1 (6 bases). The germline V and J ends were trimmed by 3 bases and 7 bases, with 13 bases remaining between them. The germline gives CDR1 MDHEN, CDR2 SYDVKM. This CDR3 is 14 amino acids long. CDR3 DNA: TGTGCCAGCAGTTTTTACAGGGAAGGGAATGAGCAGTTCTTC. It translates to CASSFYREGNEQFF. The complete variable domain, with remaining parts taken from reference TRBV28 and TRBJ2-1, reads DVKVTQSSRYLVKRTGEKVFLECVQDMDHENMFWYRQDPGLGLRLIYFSYDVKMKEKGDIPEGYSVSREKKERFSLILESASTNQTSMYLCASSFYREGNEQFFGPGTRLTVL.

This rearrangement joins TRBV11-2 to TRBJ2-7; D call uncertain. Germline loops: CDR1 SGHAT, CDR2 FQNNGV. The V end lost 1 base, the J end lost 3 bases, and 10 bases lay between the germline ends. The CDR3 consists of 14 residues. The CDR3: CASSLGQRIYEQYF. In DNA, the CDR3 is TGTGCCAGCAGCTTAGGCCAGAGGATCTACGAGCAGTACTTC.

This chain joins TRBV27 and TRBJ1-1, with TRBD1 as a possible D gene (6 bases). The CDR3 length is 17 residues. CDR1 is MNHEY and CDR2 is SMNVEV in the germline V gene (reference sequence). V dropped 0 bases and J dropped 1 base, with 15 bases sitting between them. The CDR3 DNA reads TGTGCCAGCAGTTTATCACGGGGGGCGAATGAGAACACTGAAGCTTTCTTT. Protein sequence: CASSLSRGANENTEAFF.

The V gene is TRBV5-1, the J gene TRBJ1-2, with 9 bases identical to TRBD1. From germline, CDR1 is SGHRS and CDR2 YFSETQ. V was pared by 2 bases and J by 0 bases, with 8 bases of the junction left unmatched. This CDR3 region has 17 residues. The DNA for the CDR3 is TGCGCCAGCAGCTTTGGTGGGACAGGGCCCTCTAACTATGGCTACACCTTC. Protein product: CASSFGGTGPSNYGYTF.

This chain uses TRBV5-1 with TRBJ1-2; D remains ambiguous. Germline V gives CDR1 SGHRS, CDR2 YFSETQ. The CDR3 length is 15 residues. V gave up 6 bases and J gave up 1 base, with 16 bases separating them. As DNA, the CDR3 is TGCGCCAGCAACGGAGGAGGCACGAATAACTATGGCTACACCTTC. As protein: CASNGGGTNNYGYTF.

The chain employs TRBV27 and TRBJ2-7, with 14 bases aligning to TRBD2. The germline CDR1 and CDR2 sequences are MNHEY and SMNVEV (reference sequence). The V gene end was trimmed by 0 bases and the J gene end by 5 bases; junction bases not matched to a gene: 6. This CDR3 is built from 17 residues. The CDR3 region has the DNA TGTGCCAGCAGTTTATCTCCGGGACTAGCGGGAGTCCACGAGCAGTACTTC. Protein product: CASSLSPGLAGVHEQYF.

This clone has a single count. J is TRBJ2-3 and V is TRBV19, with 13 bases aligning to TRBD2. The CDR3 sequence is 17 residues long. CDR1 is LNHDA and CDR2 is SQIVND in the germline V gene (reference sequence). Unmatched junction bases numbered 5, after V lost 5 bases and J lost 0 bases. Here the CDR3 DNA reads TGTGCCAGTAGTTCGGGACTAGCGGGATCGAGCACAGATACGCAGTATTTT. This sequence encodes CASSSGLAGSSTDTQYF.

The table lists this clone with a count of one. This rearrangement joins TRBV27 to TRBJ2-7; 10 bases map to TRBD1. The CDR3 covers 13 residues. Germline assignment: CDR1 MNHEY and CDR2 SMNVEV (reference sequence). V shed 6 bases and J 3 bases; nucleotides not matched to a gene: 2. The CDR3: CASRRTGGYEQYF. The CDR3 DNA sequence: TGTGCCAGCAGACGGACAGGGGGCTACGAGCAGTACTTC.

This clone has a handful of counts. Here the CDR3 reads CASSVGPGSYEQYF. The CDR3 DNA sequence: TGTGCCAGCAGCGTAGGCCCGGGATCCTACGAGCAGTACTTC. The chain joins TRBV9 to TRBJ2-7; tentative D call: TRBD2 (5 bases). CDR3 length: 14 residues. The germline V and J ends were trimmed by 0 bases and 1 base, with 8 bases remaining between them. Looked up from germline, CDR1 is SGDLS and CDR2 is YYNGEE.

The chain uses TRBV10-3 and TRBJ2-3, with TRBD1 identical over 7 bases. Trimming removed 5 bases from V and 9 bases from J; junction bases left unmatched: 20. The CDR3 extends over 17 amino acids. Germline V gives CDR1 ENHRY, CDR2 SYGVKD. The CDR3 here is CAISFAAEAPGGKTQYF. The DNA for the CDR3 is TGTGCCATCAGTTTCGCAGCGGAGGCCCCAGGGGGAAAAACGCAGTATTTT.

The chain recombines TRBV7-6 with TRBJ2-7, with D possibly being TRBD1 (7 bases). Per germline, CDR1 SGHVS and CDR2 FNYEAQ. The CDR3 runs 19 residues. Trimming stripped 5 bases from V and 4 bases from J, with 30 bases between. The chain's CDR3 is CASSPRGGSSDRVGYEQYF. CDR3 nucleotides: TGTGCCAGCAGCCCCCGAGGAGGGTCGTCAGACAGGGTTGGTTACGAGCAGTACTTC.

V is TRBV5-1 and J is TRBJ2-1; 14 nucleotides line up with TRBD2. Trimming removed 4 bases from V and 8 bases from J; junction bases left unmatched: 8. CDR1 SGHRS and CDR2 YFSETQ come from the germline V gene. This CDR3 has 16 residues. CDR3 coding DNA: TGCGCCAGCAGCAGTAATCCGGGACTAGCGGGAGATGAGCAGTTCTTC. It encodes CASSSNPGLAGDEQFF.